This paragraph covers one T cell receptor (beta chain) sequence. What this receptor recognizes is not known. Libraries were prepared through the immunoSEQ multiplex PCR assay. For the multiplex PCR, a mixture combining 60 forward primers for TCR Vbeta segments and 13 reverse primers for TCR Jbeta segments was used. The CDR3 region of rearranged TCR beta genes was amplified from genomic DNA by a multiplex PCR assay. The Illumina HiSeq System was used to sequence the amplified TCR beta libraries as 87-base-pair reads. From the authors' description of their analysis: Across the 600 to 700 repertoires, a later analysis counted some 81 million unique TCR beta chains, some 11 million of which were shared by at least two donors. A nearest-neighbor algorithm error-corrected the raw reads and collapsed the reads into unique sequences, merging closely related sequences to remove PCR and sequencing errors. V, D and J gene segments were assigned by aligning CDR3 sequences to IMGT reference sequences. Each retained sequence needed at least a six-nucleotide match to both a V gene segment and a J gene segment. Rearrangements were called productive when the CDR3 lacked stop codons and stayed in frame with V and J; all others were non-productive. CDR3 was defined by IMGT convention, running from the second conserved V-encoded cysteine to the conserved J-encoded phenylalanine. Sequences without an unambiguous match to a single V gene segment were excluded from the earlier analysis of a few hundred of the donors. In an earlier analysis of approximately 590 of the donors, a V segment was called functional when productive rearrangements were above 56.7%, and segregating when the standard deviation between donors exceeded 5%. A statistical classification framework was built to diagnose cytomegalovirus status from the catalog of TCR beta chain sequences. In a later analysis, V and J genes were assigned by comparing TCR nucleotide sequences against IMGT/GENE-DB human TR gene sequences. The TCRdist pipeline was used in a later analysis to assign CDR3 sequences and most-parsimonious VDJ recombination scenarios. In a later analysis, each TCR beta chain was defined by its CDR3 amino acid sequence together with its V-gene family, and reads lacking a unique V-gene family were excluded. In a later analysis, 500 to 700 highly shared, low-generation-probability nucleotide sequences were removed to address suspected cross-contamination and a sequencing artifact. In a later analysis, a clonal expansion index was calculated for each public chain from normalized within-repertoire ranks of inferred template counts. A later analysis computed generation probabilities with a VDJ recombination model fitted to out-of-frame rearrangements, and checked the results against IGoR. In a later analysis, TCR-TCR, TCR-HLA and TCR-CMV co-occurrence was scored with hypergeometric tests, and a repertoire-size bias correction was applied to TCR pairs. A later analysis estimated false discovery rates by permuting HLA or CMV assignments 20 times. A later analysis grouped co-occurring TCRs with DBSCAN, adding TCRdist sequence similarity when clustering within HLA-allele-positive subsets. For co-occurrence clustering, repertoires with fewer than 30,000 or more than 120,000 public chains were excluded, along with several repertoires with anomalous nucleotide sharing. TCRdb re-hosts the immuneACCESS table, in-frame sequences only. Its copies lack some clones; in the studies checked, an unresolved V gene accounts for under half of them, and the cause for the rest is not known. That table gives V, J and clone size, and the DNA gave D and trimming. For this sample, the table gives 90,000 to 120,000 clones. The ten largest make up about 0.59% of the sample.

The germline V gene (reference sequence) yields LNHDA for CDR1 and SQIVND for CDR2. The V end loses 3 bases and the J end loses 8 bases, and a stretch of 17 bases separates them. The CDR3 runs 15 amino acids, cysteine and phenylalanine included. The DNA shown is the 45-base CDR3, in frame from base 1. This entry comes from a study of cytomegalovirus exposure and HLA in healthy donors (dated by TCRdb to about 2017). Some background on the complete study: In an earlier analysis of under 600 of the donors, around 290 Gb of sequence data and 95 million to 130 million unique TCR beta sequences from about 190 million T cells were reported. Approximately 310 gigabases of sequencing data and tens of millions of unique TCR sequences were included in an early release covering about 700 HLA-typed donors. The genetic ancestry cluster associated with self-reported Caucasian donors included over 80% of the roughly 410 genotyped donors. The study was designed to test whether signatures of past pathogen exposure could be identified by cataloging public T cell receptors. The study used immunosequencing to profile the T cell repertoires of approximately 640 subjects and linked those repertoires to cytomegalovirus serostatus. Besides the first cohort of approximately 670 subjects, a separate validation cohort made up of about 120 different subjects was used. To predict cytomegalovirus infection status, the study combined high-throughput TCR immunosequencing, statistical association of individual TCRs with disease status, and machine learning. A later analysis re-analyzed previously published TCR beta repertoires from hundreds of donors and added high-resolution HLA genotyping to study TCR occurrence patterns. The later analysis used no new phenotypic data to find candidate immune exposures, relying instead on TCR beta sequences and their occurrence across donors. In an earlier analysis of over 550 of the donors, high-throughput TCR beta sequencing was used to judge whether each TCR beta V gene segment behaved as functional or pseudogenic. Alongside the repertoire data, information on donor age, sex, ethnicity and CMV serostatus was compiled. A later genetic analysis used genome-wide SNP genotypes for about 60% of the 666 donors, treating that subset as a discovery cohort. All discovery cohort repertoires had been generated on a single sequencing platform. Class I and class II HLA loci were covered by the typing at four-digit resolution. Typing coverage varied by locus: roughly 620-640 donors for A, B, C, DRB1 and DQB1; under 550 for DQA1; approximately 570 for DPA1; roughly 450 for DPB1. Roughly 5 DR-DQ haplotypes were handled as single units for association and clustering because linkage in the cohort was strong. Across under 500 genotyped donors of the cohort, an average of roughly 250,000 unique TCR beta nucleotide sequences per donor were sequenced, and approximately 17% of those sequences were non-productive.

Summary of the overall study and its limitations: V-gene and J-gene trimming of TCR beta chains was associated with a missense DCLRE1C variant in a later genetic analysis, and the association was replicated in an independent cohort. In an earlier analysis of some 640 of the donors, most TCR beta V segments were observed in productive rearrangements about 87% or about 30% of the time, broadly matching IMGT annotations. Most TCR sequences were observed very rarely across donors, whereas some public TCRs were present in many individuals. In a later analysis, most CMV-associated TCR beta chains were found to appear HLA-restricted, with HLA associations seemingly driven largely by CMV exposure. According to a later genetic analysis, donors in an Asian-associated ancestry cluster had fewer N-insertions in productive TCRs than the approximately 710-donor mean. For the cohort, immune exposure information was limited to CMV serostatus. According to a later analysis, parvovirus B19, influenza, CMV and Epstein-Barr virus appeared linked to several top co-occurrence clusters. HLA typing was unavailable for some donors at each locus, so association tests used only the typed subset. The study listed 150 to 200 TCR beta chains as associated with cytomegalovirus. In a later analysis, the rate of TCR association differed among HLA loci, with DRB1 alleles having the most associated TCRs and HLA-C alleles having the fewest. It was suggested by the authors that the approach could potentially be generalized to other disease states and immunological phenotypes. A few of the identified cytomegalovirus-associated TCR beta chains were confirmed in vitro to be specific for cytomegalovirus antigens. A later analysis found that HLA-associated TCR beta chains were more clonally expanded and had lower generation probabilities than equally common non-associated chains. The cohort was sequenced for TCR beta chains only, and without alpha or paired-chain data the features that could be detected were limited. The earlier analysis of some 540 of the donors excluded over 15 rarely observed V segments, including chromosome 9 orphons, because counts were too low. Strong co-occurrence of HLA alleles, especially DR and DQ, made assigning TCR associations to individual alleles difficult. In a later analysis, around 15,000 TCR beta sequences were associated with specific HLA alleles at a false discovery rate of 0.05. The classifier was reported to diagnose cytomegalovirus status with high specificity and sensitivity in both the original cohort and the validation cohort. Linkage disequilibrium might explain the correlated functional status among segregating V segments, but an unknown experimental factor could not be excluded. A group of highly shared sequence variants was considered likely to be a technical artifact of the sequencing pipeline. A further reported finding was that TCR beta sequences accurately predicted the HLA-A and HLA-B alleles for most subjects in the first cohort. The presence/absence analyses assumed that sequencing depth was roughly uniform across donors, and that assumption may not be true. Some IMGT-functional V segments, including TRBV6-2 and TRBV6-3, could not be told apart with the 87-base-pair reads, so those segments were excluded.

In total, roughly 670 healthy bone marrow donors made up the cohort. At the time of sampling, all cohort members were nominally healthy, though unrecorded immune exposures were likely present. The donor tested CMV seronegative, placing the donor among the roughly 340 seronegative members of the cohort. A peripheral blood sample was collected from each donor, and TCR beta sequencing was performed on peripheral blood mononuclear cells. Genomic DNA was extracted from the blood cell samples with the Qiagen DNeasy Blood Extraction Kit. The sequence came from a man in his fifties in good health and CMV-seronegative. This sequence uses TRBV19 and TRBJ1-5; the best D guess is TRBD1, with 6 bases matching. Source material: PBMCs. This receptor carries the CDR3 CASSIGTKVREPQHF. The DNA is TGTGCCAGTAGTATTGGGACAAAGGTTAGGGAGCCCCAGCATTTT. Outside the CDR3, residues come from the reference TRBV19 and TRBJ1-5 proteins, so the full variable domain is: DGGITQSPKYLFRKEGQNVTLSCEQNLNHDAMYWYRQDPGQGLRLIYYSQIVNDFQKGDIAEGYSVSREKKESFPLTVTSAQKNPTAFYLCASSIGTKVREPQHFGDGTRLSIL.